The clone carrying this TCR beta chain was counted only a few times. Antigen: not known. V dropped 8 bases and J dropped 3 bases, with 16 bases sitting between them. The germline CDR1 and CDR2 sequences are MNHEY and SMNVEV (reference sequence). The CDR3 contains 14 residues. cDNA synthesis used the whole RNA isolate, giving expressed TCRB sequences. Here immunoSEQ multiplex PCR was the method, and the copy in TCRdb shows in-frame clones only, minus some. This sample yields about 360,000 clones, of which around 13% are seen a single time; approximately 0.015% belongs to the top ten. CD4+ naive, central memory, regulatory and stem cell-like memory subsets were isolated by sorting on CD45RO/CCR7/CD25/CD127/CD95/CD27. This record belongs to a study of beta chain features in type 1 diabetes. Study-wide context: The patient and healthy donor groups were comparable for age, gender and cell yields. Findings and caveats of the study: Sequencing of cDNA might inflate the share of cells that strongly express TCR. Naive, central memory and Treg TCRB repertoires appeared more alike in patients than in healthy donors.

The chain links TRBV27 to TRBJ2-5; unclear D gene. This receptor was taken from a man between 18 and 35 years old in good health. Sequences were obtained from naive CD4+ T cells from blood. The CDR3 reads CASRRVIREETQYF. The CDR3 DNA follows: TGTGCCAGCCGTCGGGTAATCAGAGAAGAGACCCAGTACTTC.